This record concerns one T cell receptor (beta chain) sequence. Repertoires were generated with immunoSEQ multiplex PCR, while TCRdb's copy carries only in-frame clones and drops some. The sample contains 200,000 to 250,000 clones, around 90% of which appear only once. This sample is part of a study of blood T cell repertoires in COVID-19. The sequence was obtained from a woman younger than 35 who had recovered from COVID-19. The sequenced sample consisted of peripheral blood.

CDR3 protein: CASSLWTGEETQYF. The CDR3 DNA sequence: TGTGCCAGCAGCTTGTGGACAGGGGAGGAGACCCAGTACTTC. The chain is built from TRBV5-4 and TRBJ2-5; 9 bases fit TRBD1. The CDR3 is 14 amino acids. The germline gives CDR1 SGHNT, CDR2 YYREEE (reference sequence). Trimming took 1 base from V and 5 from J; bases not matched to a gene: 3.